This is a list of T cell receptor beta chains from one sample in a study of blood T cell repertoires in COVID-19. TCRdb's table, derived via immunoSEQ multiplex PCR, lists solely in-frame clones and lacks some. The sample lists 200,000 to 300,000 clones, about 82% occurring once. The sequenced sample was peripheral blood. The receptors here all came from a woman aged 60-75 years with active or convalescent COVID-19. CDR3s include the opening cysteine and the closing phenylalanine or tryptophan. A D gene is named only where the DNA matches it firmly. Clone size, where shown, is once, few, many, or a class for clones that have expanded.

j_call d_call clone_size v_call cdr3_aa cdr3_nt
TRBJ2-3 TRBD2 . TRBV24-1 CATSDPGTSGHPQYF TGTGCCACCAGTGATCCCGGGACTAGCGGGCATCCGCAGTATTTT
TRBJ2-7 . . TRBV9 CASSVGQYNEQYF TGTGCCAGCAGCGTAGGGCAGTACAACGAGCAGTACTTC
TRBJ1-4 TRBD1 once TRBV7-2 CASSSDRGPGSELFF TGTGCCAGCAGCTCGGACAGGGGCCCAGGATCGGAACTGTTTTTT
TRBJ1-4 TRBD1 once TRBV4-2 CASSLQGDTNEKLFF TGTGCCAGCAGCCTCCAGGGGGACACTAATGAAAAACTGTTTTTT
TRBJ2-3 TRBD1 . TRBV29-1 CSVPDRGSRGTDTQYF TGCAGCGTTCCCGACAGGGGGAGTCGAGGCACAGATACGCAGTATTTT
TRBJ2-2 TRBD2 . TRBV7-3 CASSRTSGRAGELFF TGTGCCAGCAGCCGGACTAGCGGTAGGGCCGGGGAGCTGTTTTTT
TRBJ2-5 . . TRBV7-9 CASSLGAEGLRETQYF TGTGCCAGCAGCTTAGGGGCAGAGGGACTGCGAGAGACCCAGTACTTC
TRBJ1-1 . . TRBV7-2 CASSLTHSGGAFF TGTGCCAGCAGCTTAACGCACAGCGGAGGAGCTTTCTTT
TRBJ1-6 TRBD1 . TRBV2 CASSEMGTGRLNSPLHF TGTGCCAGCAGTGAGATGGGGACAGGTCGTCTTAATTCACCCCTCCACTTT
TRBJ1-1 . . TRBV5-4 CAAGGQVGGEAFF TGTGCCGCCGGCGGACAAGTCGGTGGTGAAGCTTTCTTT
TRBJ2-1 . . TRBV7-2 CASSVSYGYNEQFF TGTGCCAGCAGCGTCTCCTACGGGTACAATGAGCAGTTCTTC
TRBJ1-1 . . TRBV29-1 CSGRTESEAFF TGCAGCGGGCGGACAGAGAGTGAAGCTTTCTTT
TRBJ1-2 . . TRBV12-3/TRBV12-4 CASTVGGAYTF TGTGCCAGCACCGTGGGGGGGGCCTACACCTTC
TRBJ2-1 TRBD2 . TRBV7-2 CASSSEPARGSHNEQFF TGTGCCAGCAGCTCCGAGCCCGCGCGGGGGTCACACAATGAGCAGTTCTTC
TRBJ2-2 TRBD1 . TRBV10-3 CAISSDRGITGELFF TGTGCCATCAGCTCGGACAGGGGGATCACCGGGGAGCTGTTTTTT
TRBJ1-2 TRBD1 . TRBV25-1 CASSGWTGARTNYGYTF TGTGCCAGCAGTGGTTGGACAGGGGCCAGGACTAACTATGGCTACACCTTC
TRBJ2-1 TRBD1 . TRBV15 CATSRGGTGSHEQFF TGTGCCACCAGCAGAGGAGGGACAGGGAGCCATGAGCAGTTCTTC
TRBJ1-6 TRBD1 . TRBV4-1 CASSPTLMRTGSHLHF TGCGCCAGCAGCCCGACTCTAATGAGGACAGGGAGTCACCTCCACTTT
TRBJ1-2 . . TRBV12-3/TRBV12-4 CASRTTANYGYTF TGTGCCAGCAGGACCACAGCTAACTATGGCTACACCTTC
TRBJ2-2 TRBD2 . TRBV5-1 CASSLRLARGNTGELFF TGCGCCAGCAGCCTCCGACTAGCGAGGGGTAACACCGGGGAGCTGTTTTTT
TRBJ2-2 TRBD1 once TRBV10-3 CAITREGAGTGELFF TGTGCCATCACCCGAGAGGGGGCGGGTACCGGGGAGCTGTTTTTT
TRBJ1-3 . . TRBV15 CATSTGLPNTIYF TGTGCCACCAGCACAGGGTTGCCAAACACCATATATTTT
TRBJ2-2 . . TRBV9 CASSVEGRVGTGELFF TGTGCCAGCAGCGTAGAAGGCAGGGTAGGCACCGGGGAGCTGTTTTTT
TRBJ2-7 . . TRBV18 CASSPPTYEQYF TGTGCCAGCTCACCACCCACCTACGAGCAGTACTTC
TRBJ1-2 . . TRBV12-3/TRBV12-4 CASSFELNGYTF TGTGCCAGCAGTTTTGAGTTGAATGGCTACACCTTC
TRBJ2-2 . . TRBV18 CASSPERLLNTGELFF TGTGCCAGCTCACCAGAAAGACTCTTAAACACCGGGGAGCTGTTTTTT
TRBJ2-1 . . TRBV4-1 CASSQEGSYNEQFF TGCGCCAGCAGCCAAGAGGGCAGTTACAATGAGCAGTTCTTC
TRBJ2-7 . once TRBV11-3 CASSFAGLATYEQYF TGTGCCAGCAGCTTCGCAGGGCTAGCGACCTACGAGCAGTACTTC
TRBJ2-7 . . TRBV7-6 CASSLVPNPGQGNEQYF TGTGCCAGCAGCTTAGTTCCAAACCCAGGGCAGGGCAACGAGCAGTACTTC
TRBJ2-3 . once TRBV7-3 CASSLWASTDTQYF TGTGCCAGCAGCTTATGGGCCAGCACAGATACGCAGTATTTT
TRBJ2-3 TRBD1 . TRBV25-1 CASQGEGTGDGTDTQYF TGTGCCAGCCAGGGGGAAGGGACAGGGGATGGCACAGATACGCAGTATTTT
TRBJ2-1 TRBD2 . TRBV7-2 CASSQGLAGGPVEDNEQFF TGTGCCAGCAGCCAAGGACTAGCGGGAGGGCCGGTGGAGGACAATGAGCAGTTCTTC
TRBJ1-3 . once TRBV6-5 CASRQLNQPQNTIYF TGTGCCAGCAGACAACTAAACCAACCTCAAAACACCATATATTTT
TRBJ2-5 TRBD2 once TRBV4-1 CASSQGTSGRNQETQYF TGCGCCAGCAGCCAAGGGACTAGCGGGAGAAACCAAGAGACCCAGTACTTC
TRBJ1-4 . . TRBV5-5 CASSLAEGRATEKLFF TGTGCCAGCAGCTTGGCCGAAGGCAGGGCGACTGAAAAACTGTTTTTT
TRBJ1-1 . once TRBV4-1 CASSQPTEYTEAFF TGCGCCAGCAGCCAACCGACAGAATACACTGAAGCTTTCTTT
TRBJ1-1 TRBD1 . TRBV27 CASRDTGGIAEAFF TGTGCCAGCAGGGATACAGGGGGCATCGCTGAAGCTTTCTTT
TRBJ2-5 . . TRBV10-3 CAIGLGETQYF TGTGCCATCGGCCTCGGGGAGACCCAGTACTTC
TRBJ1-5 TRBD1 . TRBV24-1 CATSGKGQGLPGGNQPQHF TGTGCCACCAGTGGCAAGGGACAGGGGCTCCCGGGGGGCAATCAGCCCCAGCATTTT
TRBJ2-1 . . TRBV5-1 CASSHGGHNEQFF TGCGCCAGCAGCCATGGAGGGCACAATGAGCAGTTCTTC
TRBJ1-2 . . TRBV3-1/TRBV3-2 CASSSVQGHYGYTF TGTGCCAGCAGCTCTGTACAGGGACACTATGGCTACACCTTC
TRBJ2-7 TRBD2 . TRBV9 CASSVNREDPYEQYF TGTGCCAGCAGCGTAAATCGGGAGGACCCCTACGAGCAGTACTTC
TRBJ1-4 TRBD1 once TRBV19 CASSSQQGVTNEKLFF TGTGCCAGTAGTTCCCAACAGGGGGTAACTAATGAAAAACTGTTTTTT
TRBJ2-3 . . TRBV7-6 CASSLSGRNTQYF TGTGCCAGCAGCTTAAGCGGCAGGAATACGCAGTATTTT
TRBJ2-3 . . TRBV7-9 CASSPPGALYTDTQYF TGTGCCAGCAGCCCCCCCGGAGCGCTCTACACAGATACGCAGTATTTT
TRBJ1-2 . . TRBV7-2 CASSLQTGGGFGYTF TGTGCCAGCAGCTTACAGACCGGCGGGGGTTTTGGCTACACCTTC
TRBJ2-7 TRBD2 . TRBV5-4 CASSLGAGGTYEQYF TGTGCCAGCAGCTTGGGAGCGGGAGGGACCTACGAGCAGTACTTC
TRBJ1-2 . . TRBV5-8 CASSLHVGLGANYGYTF TGTGCCAGCAGCTTACACGTCGGGCTGGGAGCTAACTATGGCTACACCTTC
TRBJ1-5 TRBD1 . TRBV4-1 CASSHGDRDGQPQHF TGCGCCAGCAGCCACGGGGACAGGGACGGTCAGCCCCAGCATTTT
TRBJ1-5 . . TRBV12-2 CASRLEGQDRGQSNQPQHF TGTGCAAGTCGCTTAGAAGGTCAGGACAGGGGGCAAAGCAATCAGCCCCAGCATTTT
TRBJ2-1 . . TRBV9 CASNREGYEQFF TGTGCCAGCAACAGAGAAGGATATGAGCAGTTCTTC